This TCR beta chain was sequenced in a study of control samples from healthy donors and cancer patients. TCRdb's table, derived via immunoSEQ multiplex PCR, lists solely in-frame clones and lacks some. The repertoire holds about 130,000 clones, with around 92% as singletons. Trimming took 5 bases from V and 4 from J; bases not matched to a gene: 14. The CDR3 consists of 17 residues. CDR1 and CDR2 from the germline V gene are WSHSY and SAAADI. This clonotype was sampled from an elderly man with head and neck cancer. The sequencing sample was made of PBMCs. The V call is TRBV10-2, the J call TRBJ1-5; 7 bases line up with TRBD1. The CDR3 sequence: CASSLRDRTGKNQPQHF. DNA for the CDR3: TGCGCCAGCAGTCTTCGAGATAGGACAGGCAAGAATCAGCCCCAGCATTTT.